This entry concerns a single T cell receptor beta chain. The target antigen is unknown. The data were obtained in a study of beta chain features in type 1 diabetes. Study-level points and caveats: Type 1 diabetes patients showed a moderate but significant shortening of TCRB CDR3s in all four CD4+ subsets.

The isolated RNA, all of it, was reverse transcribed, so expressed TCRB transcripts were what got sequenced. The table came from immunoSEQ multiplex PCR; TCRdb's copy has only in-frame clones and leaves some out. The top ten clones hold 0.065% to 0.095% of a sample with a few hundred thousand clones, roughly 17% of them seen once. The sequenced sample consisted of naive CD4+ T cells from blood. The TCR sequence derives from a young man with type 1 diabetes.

The CDR3 reads CASSPEDSYNEQFF. The CDR3 DNA reads TGCGCCAGCAGCCCAGAGGACAGTTACAATGAGCAGTTCTTC. The V call is TRBV4-3, the J call TRBJ2-1; D possibly corresponds to TRBD1 (6 bases). V lost 4 bases and J lost 4, with 11 bases in between. The germline CDR1 and CDR2 sequences are LGHNA and YSLEER. The CDR3 loop spans 14 amino acids.